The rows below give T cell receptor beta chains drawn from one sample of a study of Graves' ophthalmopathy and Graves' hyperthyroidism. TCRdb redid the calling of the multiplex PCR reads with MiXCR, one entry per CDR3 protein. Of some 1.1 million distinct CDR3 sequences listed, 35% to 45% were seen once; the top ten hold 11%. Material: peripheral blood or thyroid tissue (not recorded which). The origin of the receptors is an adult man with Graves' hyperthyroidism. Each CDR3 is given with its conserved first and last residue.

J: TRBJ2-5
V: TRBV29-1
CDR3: CSPSLSYETQYF

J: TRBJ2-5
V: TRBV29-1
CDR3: CSATGVQETQYF

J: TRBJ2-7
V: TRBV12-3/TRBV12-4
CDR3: CASSYPETYEQYF

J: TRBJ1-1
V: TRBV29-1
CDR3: CSVESGRAEVGAFF

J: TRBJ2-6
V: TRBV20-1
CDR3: CSARILSGANVLTF

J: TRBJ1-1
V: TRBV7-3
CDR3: CASSPGLGITEAFF

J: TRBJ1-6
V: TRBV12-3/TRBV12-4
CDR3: CASSVSQGSPLHF

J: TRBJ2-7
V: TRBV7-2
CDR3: CASSRKSGARDEQYF

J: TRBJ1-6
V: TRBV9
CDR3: CASSPRYGFDSPLHF

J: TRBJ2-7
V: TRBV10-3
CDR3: CATGLAGDHGQYF

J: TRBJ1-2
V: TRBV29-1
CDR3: CSVEDRDLYGYTF

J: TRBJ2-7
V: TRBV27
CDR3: CASSSVGISSYEQYF

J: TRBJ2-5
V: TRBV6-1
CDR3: CASSRAGGPEKTQYF

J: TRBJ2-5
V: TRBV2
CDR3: CASRRTGGVIPQETQYF

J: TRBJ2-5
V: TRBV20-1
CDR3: CSASTSSGVAETQYF

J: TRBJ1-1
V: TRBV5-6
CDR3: CASSLEGWMRTEAFF

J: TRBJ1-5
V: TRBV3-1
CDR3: CASSQGTGASNQPQHF

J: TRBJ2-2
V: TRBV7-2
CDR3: CASSSTRGTGELFF

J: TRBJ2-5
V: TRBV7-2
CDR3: CASSVRQVRGAQYF

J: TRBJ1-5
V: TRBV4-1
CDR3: CASSQIDRGYNQPQHF

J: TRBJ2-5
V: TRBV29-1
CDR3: CSVETRGEETQYF

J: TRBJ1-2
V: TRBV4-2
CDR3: CASSQDEGQTNYGYTF

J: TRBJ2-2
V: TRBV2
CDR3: CASRENPGAGTGELFF

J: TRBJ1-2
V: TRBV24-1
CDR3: CASSPARTGGIIGYTF

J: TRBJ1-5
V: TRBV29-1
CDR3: CSVLFTGWNRPQHF

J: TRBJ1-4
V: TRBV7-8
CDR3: CASSPTATNEKLFF

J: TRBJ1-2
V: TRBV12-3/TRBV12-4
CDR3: CASSSLQGVEYYGYTF

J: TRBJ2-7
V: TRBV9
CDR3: CASSQYQGATYEQYF

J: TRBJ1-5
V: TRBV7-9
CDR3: CASSFPGQGPNQPQHF

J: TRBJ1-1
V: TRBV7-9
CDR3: CASSLGSYLGGTEAFF

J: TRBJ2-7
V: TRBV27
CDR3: CASSFWGGNEQYF

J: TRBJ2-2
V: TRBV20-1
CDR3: CSAPKGRGDGELFF

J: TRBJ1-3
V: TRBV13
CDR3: CASSLNRGSAGNTIYF

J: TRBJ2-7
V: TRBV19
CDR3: CASSSTGEEQYF

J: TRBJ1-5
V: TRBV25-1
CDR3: CASSGDSEVGQPQHF

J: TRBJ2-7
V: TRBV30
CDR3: CAWSRDSSYEQYF

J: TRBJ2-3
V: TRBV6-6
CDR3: CASSLPKDTQYF

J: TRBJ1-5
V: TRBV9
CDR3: CASSPPGNSNQPQHF

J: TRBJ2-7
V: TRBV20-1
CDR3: CSARLGQGVYEQYF

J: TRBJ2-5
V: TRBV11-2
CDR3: CASSISGRETQYF

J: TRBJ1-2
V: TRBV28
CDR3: CASSPIQGLYGYTF